This record looks at one T cell receptor beta chain sequence and its context. Its target is not known. Source study methods: Filtering differed for immunoSEQ, which gave only junction sequences without quality scores. The assay was immunoSEQ multiplex PCR, and TCRdb's table has in-frame clones only and misses some. The DNA gave D and trimming, while V, J and clone size come from that table. The data show 1,500,000 or so clones, 95% to 97% seen once. V shed 7 bases and J 5 bases; nucleotides not matched to a gene: 5. CDR3 size: 13 residues. CDR1 is LNHDA, CDR2 SQIVND, per germline (reference sequence). This specimen comes from a study of shared clonotypes between healthy human individuals. Study-level findings and limits: Non-shared clonotypes had lower generation probabilities than those shared by all four donors.

Input material: naive CD4+ T cells sorted from blood. As for subset: CD45RA+ positively selected. V gene TRBV19 combines with J gene TRBJ2-5; 9 bases are shared with TRBD2. This TCR derives from a man aged 25-40 years in good health. In DNA, the CDR3 is TGTGCCAGTACCCGGGCGGGGGGGGAGACCCAGTACTTC. It translates to CASTRAGGETQYF.